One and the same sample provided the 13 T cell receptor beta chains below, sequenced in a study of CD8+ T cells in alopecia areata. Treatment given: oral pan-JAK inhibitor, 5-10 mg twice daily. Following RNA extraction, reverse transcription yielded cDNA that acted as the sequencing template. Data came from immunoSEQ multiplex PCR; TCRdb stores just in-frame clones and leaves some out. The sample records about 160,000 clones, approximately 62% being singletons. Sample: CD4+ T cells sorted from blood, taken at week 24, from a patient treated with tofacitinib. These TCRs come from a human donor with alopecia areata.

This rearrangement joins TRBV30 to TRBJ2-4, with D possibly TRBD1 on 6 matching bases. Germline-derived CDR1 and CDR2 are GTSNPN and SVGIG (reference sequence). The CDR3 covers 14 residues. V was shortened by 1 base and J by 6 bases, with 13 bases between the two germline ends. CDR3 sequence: CAWSASRGSNIQYF. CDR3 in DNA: TGTGCCTGGAGTGCCTCCAGGGGCTCAAACATTCAGTACTTC.

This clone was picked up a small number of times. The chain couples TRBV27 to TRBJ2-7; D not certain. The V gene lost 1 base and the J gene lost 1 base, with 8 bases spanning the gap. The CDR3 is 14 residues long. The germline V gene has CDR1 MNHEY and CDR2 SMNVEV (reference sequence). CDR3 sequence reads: CASSLYLGSYEQYF. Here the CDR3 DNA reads TGTGCCAGCAGTTTATACCTAGGGTCCTACGAGCAGTACTTC.

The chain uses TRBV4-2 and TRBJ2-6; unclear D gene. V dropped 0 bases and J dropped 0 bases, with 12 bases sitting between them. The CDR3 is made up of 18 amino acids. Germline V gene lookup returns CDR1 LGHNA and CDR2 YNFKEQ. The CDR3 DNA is TGTGCCAGCAGCCAAGATCACGGGCGGCCCTCTGGGGCCAACGTCCTGACTTTC. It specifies CASSQDHGRPSGANVLTF.

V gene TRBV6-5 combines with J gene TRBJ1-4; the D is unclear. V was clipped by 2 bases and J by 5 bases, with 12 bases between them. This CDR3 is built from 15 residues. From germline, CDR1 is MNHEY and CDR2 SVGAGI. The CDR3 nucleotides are TGTGCCAGCAGTTACCGCGGATTTCCCAATGAAAAACTGTTTTTT. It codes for CASSYRGFPNEKLFF.

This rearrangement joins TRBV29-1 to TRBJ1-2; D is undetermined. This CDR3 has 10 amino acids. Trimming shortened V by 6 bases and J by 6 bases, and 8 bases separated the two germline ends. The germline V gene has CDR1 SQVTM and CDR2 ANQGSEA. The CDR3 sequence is CSVLGDGYTF. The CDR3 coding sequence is TGCAGCGTCCTGGGCGATGGCTACACCTTC. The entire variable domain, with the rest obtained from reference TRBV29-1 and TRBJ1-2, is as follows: SAVISQKPSRDICQRGTSLTIQCQVDSQVTMMFWYRQQPGQSLTLIATANQGSEATYESGFVIDKFPISRPNLTFSTLTVSNMSPEDSSIYLCSVLGDGYTFGSGTRLTVV.

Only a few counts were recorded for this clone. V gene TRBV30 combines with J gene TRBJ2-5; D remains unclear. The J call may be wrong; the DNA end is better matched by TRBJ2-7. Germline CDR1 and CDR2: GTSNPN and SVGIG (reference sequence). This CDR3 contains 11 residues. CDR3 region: CAWSVQYEQYF. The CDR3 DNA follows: TGTGCCTGGAGTGTACAGTACGAGCAGTACTTC.

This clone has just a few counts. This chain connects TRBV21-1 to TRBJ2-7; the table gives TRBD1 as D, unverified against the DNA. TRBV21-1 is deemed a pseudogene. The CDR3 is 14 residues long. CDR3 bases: TGTGCCAACGAGCAGGTCCCTCTCTCCTACGAGCAGTACTTC. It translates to CANEQVPLSYEQYF.

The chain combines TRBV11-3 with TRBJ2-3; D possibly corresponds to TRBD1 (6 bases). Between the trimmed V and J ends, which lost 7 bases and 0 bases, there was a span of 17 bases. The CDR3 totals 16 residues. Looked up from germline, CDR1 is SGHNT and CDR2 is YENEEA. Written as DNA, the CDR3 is TGTGCCAGCACCTTCGGGACGGGACAAAGCACAGATACGCAGTATTTT. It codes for CASTFGTGQSTDTQYF.

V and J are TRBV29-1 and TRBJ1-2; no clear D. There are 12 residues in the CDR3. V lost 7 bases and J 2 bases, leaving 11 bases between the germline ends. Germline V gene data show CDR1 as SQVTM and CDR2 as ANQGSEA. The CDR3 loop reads CSAPTRNYGYTF. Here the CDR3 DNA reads TGCAGCGCCCCGACAAGGAACTATGGCTACACCTTC.

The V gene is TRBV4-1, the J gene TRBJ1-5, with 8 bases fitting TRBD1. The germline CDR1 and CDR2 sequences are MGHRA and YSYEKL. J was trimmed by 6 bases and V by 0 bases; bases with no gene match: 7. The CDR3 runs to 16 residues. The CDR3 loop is CASSQERSGGPQPQHF. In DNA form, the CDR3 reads TGCGCCAGCAGCCAAGAAAGGTCAGGGGGCCCTCAGCCCCAGCATTTT.

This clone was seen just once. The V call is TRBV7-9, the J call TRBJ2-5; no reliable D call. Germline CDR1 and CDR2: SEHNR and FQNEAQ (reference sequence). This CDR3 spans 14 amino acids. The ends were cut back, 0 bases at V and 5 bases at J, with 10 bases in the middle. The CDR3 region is CASSLAGILETQYF. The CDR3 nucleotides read TGTGCCAGCAGCTTAGCGGGCATCCTGGAGACCCAGTACTTC. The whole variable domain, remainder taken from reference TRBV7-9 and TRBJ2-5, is DTGVSQNPRHKITKRGQNVTFRCDPISEHNRLYWYRQTLGQGPEFLTYFQNEAQLEKSRLLSDRFSAERPKGSFSTLEIQRTEQGDSAMYLCASSLAGILETQYFGPGTRLLVL.

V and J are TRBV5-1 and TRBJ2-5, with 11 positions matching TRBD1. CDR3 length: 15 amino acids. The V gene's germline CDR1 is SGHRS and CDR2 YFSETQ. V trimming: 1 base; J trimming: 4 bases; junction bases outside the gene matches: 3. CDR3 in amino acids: CASSLRGTGGETQYF. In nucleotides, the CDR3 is TGCGCCAGCAGCTTGCGAGGGACAGGGGGAGAGACCCAGTACTTC.

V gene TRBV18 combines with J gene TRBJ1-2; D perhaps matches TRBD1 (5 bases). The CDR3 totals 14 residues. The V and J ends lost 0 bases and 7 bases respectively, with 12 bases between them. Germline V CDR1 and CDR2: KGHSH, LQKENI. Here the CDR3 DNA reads TGTGCCAGCTCACCACCGGGCAGGGAGTCTGGCTACACCTTC. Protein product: CASSPPGRESGYTF.